One and the same sample provided the 20 T cell receptor beta chains below, sequenced in a study of shared clonotypes between healthy human individuals. This table comes from immunoSEQ multiplex PCR, and its TCRdb copy is limited to in-frame clones, with some not included. The sample lists 2,500,000 or so clones, 85% to 95% seen once, with 0.3% to 0.45% in the top ten. The specimen sequenced was naive CD4+ T cells from PBMCs. Subset specified: CD45RA+ positively selected. The source is a man aged 18 to 29 in good health. Some clones in this sample may be carry-over from other donors' samples.

The chain links TRBV29-1 to TRBJ2-5; tentative D call: TRBD1 (5 bases). V was trimmed by 4 bases and J by 3 bases, leaving 12 bases between them. CDR1 is SQVTM, CDR2 ANQGSEA, per germline. CDR3 length: 13 amino acids. CDR3 sequence (DNA): TGCAGCGTTGGAGGACATTTGAAAGAGACCCAGTACTTC. Its translation: CSVGGHLKETQYF.

This sequence joins TRBV11-2 and TRBJ2-3; 7 nucleotides agree with TRBD2. The trim removed 7 bases at V and 1 base at J, leaving 11 bases unmatched. The germline CDR1 and CDR2 sequences are SGHAT and FQNNGV. This CDR3 contains 16 residues. The DNA of the CDR3 is TGTGCCAGCACCTACCGGGTGGGAGGGCGCACAGATACGCAGTATTTT. It encodes CASTYRVGGRTDTQYF.

With respect to this clone: This same CDR3 is encoded by further DNA sequences in the sample. The J gene is TRBJ1-1, the V gene TRBV5-8; no clear D. The germline V gene has CDR1 SGHTS and CDR2 YDEGEE. The ends were cut back, 0 bases at V and 2 bases at J, with 5 bases in the middle. The CDR3 is 13 amino acids. This chain's CDR3 is CASSLGLNTEAFF. The CDR3 DNA reads TGTGCCAGCAGCTTGGGTCTAAACACTGAAGCTTTCTTT.

This clone appeared once. The chain employs TRBV5-1 and TRBJ2-5; TRBD2 matches at 11 bases. V lost 0 bases, J lost 1 base, and 8 bases stayed unmatched. The CDR3 is 18 amino acids. The germline gives CDR1 SGHRS, CDR2 YFSETQ. The CDR3 region has the DNA TGCGCCAGCAGCTTGGCTCCTAGCGGGAGGCGATCCCAAGAGACCCAGTACTTC. Amino acids: CASSLAPSGRRSQETQYF.

CDR3 loop: CASNPTVAGPGTQYF. As DNA, the CDR3 is TGTGCCAGTAATCCAACCGTAGCGGGGCCCGGGACCCAGTACTTC. This chain joins TRBV19 and TRBJ2-5; TRBD2 agrees at 8 bases. The CDR3 runs to 15 residues. Germline trimming cut 7 bases from V and 7 bases from J; bases unmatched to any gene: 14. Germline CDR1 is LNHDA and CDR2 is SQIVND (reference sequence).

The rearrangement joins TRBV7-2 to TRBJ2-7, with 7 bases fitting TRBD1. Germline values: CDR1 SGHTA, CDR2 FQGNSA. This CDR3 contains 15 residues. J lost 3 bases, V lost 2 bases, and 7 bases had no gene match. CDR3 amino acids: CASSLFPDRVYEQYF. CDR3 DNA: TGTGCCAGCAGCTTATTTCCTGACAGGGTCTACGAGCAGTACTTC.

The chain combines TRBV5-4 with TRBJ2-2; D may match TRBD1 or TRBD2 (5 bases each). Germline lookup yields CDR1 SGHNT and CDR2 YYREEE (reference sequence). V shed 0 bases and J shed 5 bases, with 8 bases lying between them. The CDR3 covers 14 residues. The CDR3 coding sequence is TGTGCCAGCAGCTTGGGAGGGGTAACCGGGGAGCTGTTTTTT. Translated, it gives CASSLGGVTGELFF.

CDR3: CASSPDREGEQYF. The CDR3 DNA reads TGTGCCAGCAGTCCAGACAGGGAAGGCGAGCAGTACTTC. The V gene is TRBV27, the J gene TRBJ2-7, with 7 positions matching TRBD1. The CDR3 spans 13 residues. CDR1 MNHEY and CDR2 SMNVEV come from the germline V gene (reference sequence). V dropped 5 bases and J dropped 6; count of bases not matched to a gene: 7.

The rearrangement links TRBV29-1 to TRBJ2-7; tentative D call: TRBD2 (5 bases). Trimming shortened V by 6 bases and J by 3 bases, and 18 bases separated the two germline ends. The CDR3 spans 14 residues. Per germline, CDR1 SQVTM and CDR2 ANQGSEA. The CDR3 loop is CSVGSWEKIYEQYF. The CDR3 DNA reads as TGCAGCGTCGGTTCTTGGGAGAAGATCTACGAGCAGTACTTC.

The chain links TRBV7-9 to TRBJ1-1; the D is unclear. The CDR3 has 12 amino acids. Trimming took off 5 bases at V and 11 bases at J, with 15 bases between the two ends. Germline V gives CDR1 SEHNR, CDR2 FQNEAQ (reference sequence). Written as DNA, the CDR3 is TGTGCCAGCAGCATACTCAGTCAAGGGGCTTTCTTT. This gives the protein CASSILSQGAFF.

This clone was seen only a few times. The sample contains more than one DNA sequence encoding this CDR3. This chain links TRBV5-1 with TRBJ1-1; TRBD1 aligns across 7 bases. V lost 0 bases to trimming and J lost 2 bases; unmatched junction nucleotides: 1. The CDR3 has 14 residues. From germline, CDR1 is SGHRS and CDR2 YFSETQ. The CDR3 loop reads CASSLEGANTEAFF. The DNA of the CDR3 is TGCGCCAGCAGCTTGGAGGGGGCAAACACTGAAGCTTTCTTT.

The chain couples TRBV29-1 to TRBJ2-5, with D perhaps matching TRBD1 (5 bases). Germline V gives CDR1 SQVTM, CDR2 ANQGSEA. With 5 bases removed from V and 4 bases from J, the gap between germline ends came to 14 bases. The CDR3 spans 13 residues. CDR3 nucleotides: TGCAGCGTTAGGGGCATACTCACAGAGACCCAGTACTTC. Encoded protein: CSVRGILTETQYF. The variable domain in full, with the rest retrieved from reference TRBV29-1 and TRBJ2-5, is SAVISQKPSRDICQRGTSLTIQCQVDSQVTMMFWYRQQPGQSLTLIATANQGSEATYESGFVIDKFPISRPNLTFSTLTVSNMSPEDSSIYLCSVRGILTETQYFGPGTRLLVL.

Points on this clone: Other nucleotide sequences in the sample specify the same CDR3. This chain connects TRBV2 to TRBJ1-1; a weak D match, TRBD1 (5 bases). The CDR3 totals 14 residues. Trimming removed 5 bases from V and 5 bases from J, with 15 bases in between. Germline V lookup: CDR1 SNHLY, CDR2 FYNNEI. DNA of the CDR3: TGTGCCAGCAGTCTAGGGACGGGAGGGACTGAAGCTTTCTTT. Translation gives CASSLGTGGTEAFF.

The chain couples TRBV6-1 to TRBJ1-2; D unclear. Germline V gene lookup returns CDR1 MNHNS and CDR2 SASEGT. V dropped 7 bases and J dropped 8 bases, with 17 bases sitting between them. The CDR3 contains 13 residues. CDR3 region: CASNYWGYKGYTF. CDR3 DNA sequence: TGTGCCAGCAACTATTGGGGATACAAAGGCTACACCTTC.

This sequence joins TRBV11-3 and TRBJ2-7; 13 bases fit TRBD2. The CDR3 extends over 18 amino acids. Germline assignment: CDR1 SGHNT and CDR2 YENEEA. V shed 4 bases and J 6 bases; nucleotides not matched to a gene: 15. CDR3 nucleotide sequence: TGTGCCAGCAGCTCAAGCCTTTCACCGGGACTAGCGGGGCCCGAGCAGTACTTC. It is translated as CASSSSLSPGLAGPEQYF.

The rearrangement joins TRBV28 to TRBJ2-1; 9 bases match TRBD2. J lost 0 bases, V lost 6 bases, and 9 bases had no gene match. The germline V gene has CDR1 MDHEN and CDR2 SYDVKM. This CDR3 region has 17 residues. CDR3 in amino acids: CASSVAGGPSSYNEQFF. Here the CDR3 DNA reads TGTGCCAGCAGCGTGGCGGGAGGGCCTAGCTCCTACAATGAGCAGTTCTTC.

The CDR3 loop reads CASSSGDERQGNPVYGYTF. In nucleotides, the CDR3 is TGTGCCAGCAGCTCTGGGGACGAAAGACAGGGGAATCCGGTCTATGGCTACACCTTC. The rearrangement uses TRBV28 and TRBJ1-2, with 8 bases matching TRBD1. V trimming: 6 bases; J trimming: 4 bases; junction bases outside the gene matches: 22. The germline CDR1 and CDR2 sequences are MDHEN and SYDVKM. The CDR3 spans 19 residues.

This chain connects TRBV4-3 to TRBJ1-2; tentative D call: TRBD1 (6 bases). The CDR3 is 14 residues long. The V end was cut by 4 bases, the J end by 3 bases, with 12 bases between. From germline, CDR1 is LGHNA and CDR2 YSLEER. This chain's CDR3 is CASSPGGGDYGYTF. CDR3 DNA: TGCGCCAGCAGCCCCGGCGGGGGCGACTATGGCTACACCTTC.

DNA of the CDR3: TGTGCCAGCAGTCTCCACCAACCCGAGGGGATCAAAAACATTCAGTACTTC. As protein: CASSLHQPEGIKNIQYF. The chain employs TRBV28 and TRBJ2-4; D may correspond to TRBD1 or TRBD2 (5 bases each). Germline V gene sequence: CDR1 MDHEN, CDR2 SYDVKM. The CDR3 loop spans 17 amino acids. V lost 5 bases to trimming and J lost 3 bases, with 20 bases between them.

This clone has a single count. The chain uses TRBV4-1 and TRBJ1-2; TRBD1 is a possible D gene (6 bases). This CDR3 comprises 16 residues. V was pared by 8 bases and J by 8 bases, with 27 bases between. Germline lookup yields CDR1 MGHRA and CDR2 YSYEKL. CDR3 coding DNA: TGCGCCAGCTTCCTTAGAGAGGGGGGCGCGGCCCGAGGCTACACCTTC. Its protein is CASFLREGGAARGYTF.